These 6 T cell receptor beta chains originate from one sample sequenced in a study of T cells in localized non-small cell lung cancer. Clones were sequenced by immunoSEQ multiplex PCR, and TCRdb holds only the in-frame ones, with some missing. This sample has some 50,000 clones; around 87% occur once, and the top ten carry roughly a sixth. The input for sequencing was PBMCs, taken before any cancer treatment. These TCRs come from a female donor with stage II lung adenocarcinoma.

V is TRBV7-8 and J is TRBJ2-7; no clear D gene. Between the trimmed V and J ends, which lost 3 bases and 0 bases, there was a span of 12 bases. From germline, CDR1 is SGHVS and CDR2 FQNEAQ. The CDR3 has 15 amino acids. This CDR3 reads CASSLSYPSSYEQYF. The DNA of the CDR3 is TGTGCCAGCAGCTTGTCCTACCCGAGCTCCTACGAGCAGTACTTC. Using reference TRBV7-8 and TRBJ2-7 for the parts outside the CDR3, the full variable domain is GAGVSQSPRYKVAKRGQDVALRCDPISGHVSLFWYQQALGQGPEFLTYFQNEAQLDKSGLPSDRFFAERPEGSVSTLKIQRTQQEDSAVYLCASSLSYPSSYEQYFGPGTRLTVT.

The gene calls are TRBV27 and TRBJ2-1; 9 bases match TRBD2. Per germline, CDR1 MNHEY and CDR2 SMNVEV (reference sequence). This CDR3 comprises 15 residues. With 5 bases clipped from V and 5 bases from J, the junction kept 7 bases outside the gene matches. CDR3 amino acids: CASSPSASGDNEQFF. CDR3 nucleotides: TGTGCCAGCAGTCCGTCGGCTAGCGGGGACAATGAGCAGTTCTTC.

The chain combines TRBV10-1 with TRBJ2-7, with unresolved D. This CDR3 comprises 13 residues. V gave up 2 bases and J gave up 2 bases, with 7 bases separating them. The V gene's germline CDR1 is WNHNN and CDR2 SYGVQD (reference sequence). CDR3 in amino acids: CASSETLAYEQYF. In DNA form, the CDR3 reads TGCGCCAGCAGTGAGACTCTCGCCTACGAGCAGTACTTC.

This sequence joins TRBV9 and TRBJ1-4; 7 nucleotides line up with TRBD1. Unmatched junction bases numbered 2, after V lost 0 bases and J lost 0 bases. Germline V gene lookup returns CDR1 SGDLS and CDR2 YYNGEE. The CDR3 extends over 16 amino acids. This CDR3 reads CASSVETGATNEKLFF. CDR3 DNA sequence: TGTGCCAGCAGCGTAGAAACAGGGGCAACTAATGAAAAACTGTTTTTT.

In nucleotides, the CDR3 is TGTGCCAGCAGGGAAGGTCCTATGAACACTGAAGCTTTCTTT. This translates into CASREGPMNTEAFF. The V call is TRBV7-8, the J call TRBJ1-1; no firm D call. V was clipped by 6 bases and J by 0 bases, with 11 bases between them. This CDR3 contains 14 residues. Germline CDR1 reads SGHVS; CDR2 reads FQNEAQ.

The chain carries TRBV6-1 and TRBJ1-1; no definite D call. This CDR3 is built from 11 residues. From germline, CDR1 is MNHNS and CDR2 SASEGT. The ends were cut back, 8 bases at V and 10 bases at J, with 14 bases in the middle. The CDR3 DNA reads TGTGCCAGCGAAGAGAACGTAAGAGCTTTCTTT. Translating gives CASEENVRAFF.